This T cell receptor (beta chain) was found in a study of blood T cells in healthy people across ages. The CDR3 extends over 16 amino acids. Trimming took 4 bases from V and 0 from J; bases not matched to a gene: 4. Primed by a sample-barcoded 5' primer and a J-beta primer mix, a second PCR proceeded for 7 to 11 cycles. TCRdb re-called the 5' RACE reads with MiXCR, one entry per CDR3 protein. The sample carries more than 650,000 distinct CDR3 sequences, about 26% recorded once. A further study also used this sample, focusing on T cells of mothers and their children. This second study says: Versus unrelated pairs, overlap was slightly higher in related mother-child pairs, without reaching significance.

V and J are TRBV12-3 or TRBV12-4 and TRBJ2-1; TRBD2 agrees at 9 bases. This sequence was found in a boy younger than 18 in good health. Source material: blood. CDR3 DNA sequence: TGTGCCAGCAGTTCGACTAGCGGTAGCTCCTACAATGAGCAGTTCTTC. It codes for CASSSTSGSSYNEQFF.